These 17 T cell receptor beta chains came from one sample sequenced in a study of T cell changes during pregnancy in multiple sclerosis. Profiling relied on immunoSEQ multiplex PCR, and the TCRdb table lists in-frame clones only, not all of them. The data show almost 40,000 clones, with approximately 89% seen just once and 0.6% to 0.8% held by the top ten. The sequenced sample was CD4+ T cells from peripheral blood mononuclear cells, obtained in the second trimester of pregnancy. These receptors all come from a female donor in good health, enrolled as a control in a pregnancy study.

The chain couples TRBV14 to TRBJ1-6, with D possibly matching TRBD1 (5 bases). The ends were cut back, 3 bases at V and 5 bases at J, with 11 bases in the middle. Germline V gene lookup returns CDR1 SGHDN and CDR2 FVKESK. The CDR3 loop spans 15 amino acids. CDR3 nucleotides: TGTGCCAGCAGCCAGGAGACAGCTCATAATTCACCCCTCCACTTT. The encoded protein is CASSQETAHNSPLHF.

This clone was detected only once. The chain joins TRBV6-1 to TRBJ2-2, with D possibly TRBD1 on 5 matching bases. CDR3 size: 14 residues. Trimming took 7 bases from V and 6 from J, leaving 15 bases between them. Germline lookup yields CDR1 MNHNS and CDR2 SASEGT. The DNA of the CDR3 is TGTGCCAGCAAGGGGCAGGGAATGGCCGGGGAGCTGTTTTTT. Translation gives CASKGQGMAGELFF.

The chain joins TRBV5-1 to TRBJ2-7, with 8 bases aligning to TRBD1. V was pared by 4 bases and J by 7 bases, with 7 bases of the junction left unmatched. The length of the CDR3 is 13 residues. CDR1 and CDR2 from the germline V gene are SGHRS and YFSETQ. The CDR3 reads CASSDQGAWEQYF. The CDR3 DNA reads as TGCGCCAGCAGCGACCAGGGGGCGTGGGAGCAGTACTTC.

The chain couples TRBV4-1 to TRBJ1-3; no clear D gene. The CDR3 is 14 residues long. Germline V gene data show CDR1 as MGHRA and CDR2 as YSYEKL. Trimming left V 4 bases short and J 0 bases short, with 7 bases between. The CDR3 protein is CASSRAGSGNTIYF. The CDR3 bases are TGCGCCAGCAGCCGAGCCGGCTCTGGAAACACCATATATTTT.

This clone occurred a few times. The gene calls are TRBV7-2 and TRBJ1-6, with TRBD1 matching 9 bases. The germline V gene has CDR1 SGHTA and CDR2 FQGNSA. V was clipped by 5 bases and J by 11 bases; unmatched bases: 7. CDR3 length: 14 residues. CDR3 sequence: CASSTRTGDAPLHF. The CDR3 nucleotides are TGTGCCAGCAGCACCCGGACAGGGGATGCACCCCTCCACTTT.

V and J are TRBV18 and TRBJ1-2, with D perhaps TRBD1 (6 bases). The CDR3 length is 15 residues. Germline values: CDR1 KGHSH, CDR2 LQKENI. Trimming removed 4 bases at V and 6 bases at J, with 18 bases between. The CDR3 sequence: CASSLQAGEVNGYTF. In nucleotides, the CDR3 is TGTGCCAGCTCACTCCAGGCAGGGGAAGTGAATGGCTACACCTTC.

The chain carries TRBV6-5 and TRBJ1-1; TRBD1 aligns across 8 bases. With 5 bases clipped from V and 4 bases from J, the junction kept 6 bases outside the gene matches. From germline, CDR1 is MNHEY and CDR2 SVGAGI. This CDR3 spans 14 amino acids. This CDR3 reads CASSDRGGRTEAFF. In DNA form, the CDR3 reads TGTGCCAGCAGTGACAGGGGCGGTCGCACTGAAGCTTTCTTT.

The CDR3 nucleotides are TGTGCCAGTAGTATTGGGCGCAACACCGGGGAGCTGTTTTTT. It translates to CASSIGRNTGELFF. V and J are TRBV19 and TRBJ2-2; D is unresolved. The V gene's germline CDR1 is LNHDA and CDR2 SQIVND (reference sequence). Trimming stripped 3 bases from V and 2 bases from J, with 7 bases between. The CDR3 has 14 amino acids.

The rearrangement uses TRBV7-2 and TRBJ2-2, with D possibly being TRBD2 (6 bases). This CDR3 contains 13 residues. Per the germline V gene, CDR1 is SGHTA and CDR2 is FQGNSA. The V and J ends lost 1 base and 6 bases respectively, with 6 bases between them. In DNA, the CDR3 is TGTGCCAGCAGCTTAGGGAGGGCCGGGGAGCTGTTTTTT. This encodes CASSLGRAGELFF.

The chain employs TRBV9 and TRBJ2-6; the D is unclear. Looked up from germline, CDR1 is SGDLS and CDR2 is YYNGEE. The CDR3 contains 14 residues. Trimming cost V 3 bases and J 1 base, with 5 bases left between them. The CDR3 region is CASSAVSGANVLTF. CDR3 nucleotides: TGTGCCAGCAGCGCCGTTTCTGGGGCCAACGTCCTGACTTTC.

The rearrangement joins TRBV7-9 to TRBJ1-4; TRBD1 matches 7 bases. V was pared by 5 bases and J by 7 bases, with 4 bases of the junction left unmatched. This CDR3 is built from 13 residues. Germline assignment: CDR1 SEHNR and CDR2 FQNEAQ (reference sequence). The CDR3 DNA reads as TGTGCCAGCAGCCGGACAGGACCTGAAAAACTGTTTTTT. Residues: CASSRTGPEKLFF.

The genes are TRBV19 and TRBJ2-3; D gene ambiguous. CDR1 is LNHDA, CDR2 SQIVND, per germline (reference sequence). The V end was cut by 5 bases, the J end by 0 bases, with 9 bases between. This CDR3 comprises 14 residues. The CDR3 DNA sequence: TGTGCCAGTAGTTCACAGCTAAGCACAGATACGCAGTATTTT. The encoded protein is CASSSQLSTDTQYF. Filled out from reference TRBV19 and TRBJ2-3, the complete variable domain reads DGGITQSPKYLFRKEGQNVTLSCEQNLNHDAMYWYRQDPGQGLRLIYYSQIVNDFQKGDIAEGYSVSREKKESFPLTVTSAQKNPTAFYLCASSSQLSTDTQYFGPGTRLTVL.

The rearrangement joins TRBV11-2 to TRBJ2-7; D is perhaps TRBD1 (5 bases). Per the germline V gene, CDR1 is SGHAT and CDR2 is FQNNGV. The CDR3 consists of 13 residues. V lost 5 bases to trimming and J lost 2 bases, with 10 bases between them. DNA of the CDR3: TGTGCCAGCAGCCCGACAGAGACCTACGAGCAGTACTTC. Amino acid sequence: CASSPTETYEQYF.

V is TRBV5-4 and J is TRBJ2-2; 11 bases align to TRBD2. CDR1 SGHNT and CDR2 YYREEE come from the germline V gene (reference sequence). The CDR3 loop spans 17 amino acids. J gave up 1 base and V 0 bases, and 2 bases lay outside the gene matches. CDR3 sequence reads: CASSLGSGGGNTGELFF. CDR3 DNA sequence: TGTGCCAGCAGCTTGGGTAGCGGGGGGGGGAACACCGGGGAGCTGTTTTTT.

The rearrangement uses TRBV14 and TRBJ2-7; no definite D call. CDR1 and CDR2 from the germline V gene are SGHDN and FVKESK. This CDR3 region has 14 residues. Trimming pared 1 base from V and 6 bases from J, leaving 13 bases between. CDR3 sequence: CASSQGPLRSEQYF. DNA for the CDR3: TGTGCCAGCAGCCAAGGCCCCCTTCGTAGCGAGCAGTACTTC. Filled out from reference TRBV14 and TRBJ2-7, the complete variable domain reads EAGVTQFPSHSVIEKGQTVTLRCDPISGHDNLYWYRRVMGKEIKFLLHFVKESKQDESGMPNNRFLAERTGGTYSTLKVQPAELEDSGVYFCASSQGPLRSEQYFGPGTRLTVT.

This clone has just a few counts. The chain combines TRBV2 with TRBJ1-6, with 8 bases fitting TRBD1. The CDR3 sequence is 16 residues long. Germline CDR1 is SNHLY and CDR2 is FYNNEI. V trimming: 5 bases; J trimming: 9 bases; junction bases outside the gene matches: 12. The CDR3 nucleotides are TGTGCCAGCAGTACCTATGGACAGGGAGCGGGTTCACCCCTCCACTTT. Translating it yields CASSTYGQGAGSPLHF.

V gene TRBV29-1 combines with J gene TRBJ2-1, with 10 bases fitting TRBD2. Germline lookup yields CDR1 SQVTM and CDR2 ANQGSEA. The CDR3 has 14 residues. The V segment lost 6 bases and the J segment 2 bases; nucleotides outside the gene matches: 4. This CDR3 is CSVDTSGAYNEQFF. The CDR3 bases are TGCAGCGTAGACACTAGCGGGGCCTACAATGAGCAGTTCTTC.